Described below is a single T cell receptor beta chain sequence and its context. The CDR3 is 15 residues long. Germline values: CDR1 SGHVS, CDR2 FNYEAQ. Trimming pared 1 base from V and 9 bases from J, leaving 19 bases between. This entry comes from a study of early stage breast cancer tumors. Sequencing was performed with immunoSEQ multiplex PCR; in TCRdb, only in-frame clones are kept and a portion is missing. The table lists roughly 30,000 clones, approximately 85% of them singletons, with 9.3% in the top ten. Input material: blood. This sequence joins TRBV7-6 and TRBJ2-7; D not resolved. This sequence originates from a person between 45 and 65 years old with breast cancer. This CDR3 reads CASSLERPPSGRQYF. Written as DNA, the CDR3 is TGTGCCAGCAGCTTAGAGAGACCACCTTCCGGCCGGCAGTACTTC. The entire variable domain, with the rest obtained from reference TRBV7-6 and TRBJ2-7, is as follows: GAGVSQSPRYKVTKRGQDVALRCDPISGHVSLYWYRQALGQGPEFLTYFNYEAQQDKSGLPNDRFSAERPEGSISTLTIQRTEQRDSAMYRCASSLERPPSGRQYFGPGTRLTVT.